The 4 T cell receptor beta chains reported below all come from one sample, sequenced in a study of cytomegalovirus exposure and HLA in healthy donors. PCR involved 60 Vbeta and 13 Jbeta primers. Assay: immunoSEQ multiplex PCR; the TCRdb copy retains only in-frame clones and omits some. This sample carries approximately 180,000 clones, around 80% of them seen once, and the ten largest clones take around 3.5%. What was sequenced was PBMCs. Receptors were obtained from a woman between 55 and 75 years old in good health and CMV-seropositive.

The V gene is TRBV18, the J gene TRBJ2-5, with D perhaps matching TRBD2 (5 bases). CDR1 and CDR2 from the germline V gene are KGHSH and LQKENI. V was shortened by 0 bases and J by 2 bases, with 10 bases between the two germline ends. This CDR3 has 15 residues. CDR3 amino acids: CASSPPPGLQETQYF. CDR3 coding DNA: TGTGCCAGCTCACCACCCCCAGGACTTCAAGAGACCCAGTACTTC.

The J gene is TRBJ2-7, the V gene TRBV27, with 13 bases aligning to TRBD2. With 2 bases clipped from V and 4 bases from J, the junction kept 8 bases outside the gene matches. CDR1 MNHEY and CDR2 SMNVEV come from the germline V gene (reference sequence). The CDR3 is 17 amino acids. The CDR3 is CASSLGGTSGMGYEQYF. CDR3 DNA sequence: TGTGCCAGCAGTTTAGGGGGGACTAGCGGGATGGGGTACGAGCAGTACTTC.

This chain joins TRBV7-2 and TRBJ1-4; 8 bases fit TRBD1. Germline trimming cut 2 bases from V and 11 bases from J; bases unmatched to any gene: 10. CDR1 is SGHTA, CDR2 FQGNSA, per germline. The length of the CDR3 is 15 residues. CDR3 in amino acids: CASSLLGDRWDKLFF. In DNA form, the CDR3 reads TGTGCCAGCAGCTTACTTGGGGACAGGTGGGACAAACTGTTTTTT.

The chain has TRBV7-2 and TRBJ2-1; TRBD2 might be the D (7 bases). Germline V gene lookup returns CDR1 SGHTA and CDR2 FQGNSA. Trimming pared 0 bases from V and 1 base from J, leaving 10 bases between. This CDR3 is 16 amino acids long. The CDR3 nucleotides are TGTGCCAGCAGCTTAGCGGGGGGGCCGTCCTACAATGAGCAGTTCTTC. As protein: CASSLAGGPSYNEQFF.